This T cell receptor beta chain derives from a study of Graves' ophthalmopathy and Graves' hyperthyroidism. From RNA, the CDR3 regions of TCR beta chains were amplified and sequenced. HTBI-primed RT-PCR formed the first round, and a multiplex PCR formed the second. TCRdb analysed the multiplex PCR reads with MiXCR anew, one entry per CDR3 protein. Found here are 300,000 to 400,000 distinct CDR3 sequences, about 15% of them singletons; the top ten hold roughly 2.3%. Source material: peripheral blood. The sequence was collected from an adult woman with stable Graves' hyperthyroidism.

Here the CDR3 reads CASSLQGPFAGANVLTF. The CDR3 DNA reads TGTGCCAGCAGTTTACAGGGGCCGTTCGCTGGGGCCAACGTCCTGACTTTC. V and J are TRBV12-3 or TRBV12-4 and TRBJ2-6; perhaps TRBD1 as D (6 bases). Deletions cut 2 bases from V and 2 bases from J, with 13 bases between. This CDR3 has 17 amino acids.